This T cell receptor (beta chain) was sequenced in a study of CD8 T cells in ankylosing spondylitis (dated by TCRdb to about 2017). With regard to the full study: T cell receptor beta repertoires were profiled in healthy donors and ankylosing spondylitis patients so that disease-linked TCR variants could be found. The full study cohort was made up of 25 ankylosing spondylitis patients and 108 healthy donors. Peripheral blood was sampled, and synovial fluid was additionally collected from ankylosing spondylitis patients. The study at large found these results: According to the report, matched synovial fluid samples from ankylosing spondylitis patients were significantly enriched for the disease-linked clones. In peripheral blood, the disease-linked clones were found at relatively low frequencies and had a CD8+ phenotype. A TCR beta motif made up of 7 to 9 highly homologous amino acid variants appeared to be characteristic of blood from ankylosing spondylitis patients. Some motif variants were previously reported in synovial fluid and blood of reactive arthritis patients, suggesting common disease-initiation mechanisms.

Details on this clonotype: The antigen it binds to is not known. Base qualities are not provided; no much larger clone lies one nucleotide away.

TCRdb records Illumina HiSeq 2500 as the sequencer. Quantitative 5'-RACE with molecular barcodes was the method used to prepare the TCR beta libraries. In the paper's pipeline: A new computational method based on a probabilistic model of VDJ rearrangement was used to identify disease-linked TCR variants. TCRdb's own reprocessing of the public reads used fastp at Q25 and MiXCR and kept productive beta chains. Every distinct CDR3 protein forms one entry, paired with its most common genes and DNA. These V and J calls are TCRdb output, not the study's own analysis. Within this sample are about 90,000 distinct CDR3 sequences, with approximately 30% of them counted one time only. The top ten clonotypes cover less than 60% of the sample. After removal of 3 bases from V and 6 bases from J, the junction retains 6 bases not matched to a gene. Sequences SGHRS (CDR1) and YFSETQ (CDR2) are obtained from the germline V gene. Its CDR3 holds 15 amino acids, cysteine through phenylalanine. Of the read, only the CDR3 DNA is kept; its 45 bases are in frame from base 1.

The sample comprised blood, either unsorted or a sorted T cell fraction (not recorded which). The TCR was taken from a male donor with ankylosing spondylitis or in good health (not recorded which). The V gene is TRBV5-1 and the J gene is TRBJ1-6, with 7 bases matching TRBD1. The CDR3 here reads CASSWGQKINSPLHF. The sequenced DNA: TGCGCCAGCAGCTGGGGACAGAAGATTAATTCACCCCTCCACTTT. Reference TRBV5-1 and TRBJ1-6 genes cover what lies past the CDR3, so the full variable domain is KAGVTQTPRYLIKTRGQQVTLSCSPISGHRSVSWYQQTPGQGLQFLFEYFSETQRNKGNFPGRFSGRQFSNSRSEMNVSTLELGDSALYLCASSWGQKINSPLHFGNGTRLTVT.